This TCR beta chain derives from a study of OX40 agonist ivuxolimab in advanced cancers. On the study more broadly: Three patients, one with hepatocellular carcinoma and two with cutaneous melanoma, achieved partial responses. Study results and caveats: CD8+ T cells (on average) carried more expanded clones than CD4+ T cells.

As concerns this clone: Its antigen is not identified.

Some clones are missing from TCRdb's copy, which holds only in-frame ones; the method was immunoSEQ multiplex PCR. Altogether about 82,000 clones are present, less than 90% being singletons, with the ten largest covering about 0.8%. Systemic immunosuppression or a history of autoimmune disease excluded patients. The sequenced sample was CD4+ or CD8+ T cells sorted from blood, obtained in a trial of the OX40 agonist ivuxolimab. This sequence was found in an adult with an advanced solid tumor such as melanoma, head and neck, liver or kidney cancer.

DNA of the CDR3: TGTGGCACGCGACAGGATATGAACACTGAAGCTTTCTTT. This gives the protein CGTRQDMNTEAFF. V is TRBV18 and J is TRBJ1-1, with D possibly being TRBD1 (6 bases). The length of the CDR3 is 13 residues. CDR1 is KGHSH and CDR2 is LQKENI in the germline V gene.